This T cell receptor beta chain was sequenced for a study of CD8 T cells in acute hepatitis C reinfection. General study findings and limits: A V04-02/J02-02 clonotype was among some 13 public ones, independent of outcome.

As regards this clone: What it binds is unknown.

The CDR3 consists of 15 residues. V lost 5 bases to trimming and J lost 7 bases, with 21 bases between them. In germline, CDR1 is LNHDA, CDR2 SQIVND (reference sequence). Assay: immunoSEQ multiplex PCR; the TCRdb copy retains only in-frame clones and omits some. The table includes about 38,000 clones, 80% to 90% detected once. Sample time point: naive CD8 control sorted from an acute-time-point sample. The sequenced sample was naive CD8+ T cells from PBMCs. The sequence came from a woman in her late teens or twenties who spontaneously cleared hepatitis C infection. V gene TRBV19 combines with J gene TRBJ2-7; D is possibly TRBD1 (6 bases). This CDR3 is CASSALQGARTEQYF. The CDR3 region has the DNA TGTGCCAGTAGTGCCTTACAGGGTGCGCGGACTGAGCAGTACTTC.